This entry is about one T cell receptor (beta chain). The assay was immunoSEQ multiplex PCR, and TCRdb's table has in-frame clones only and misses some. The sample carries fewer than 55,000 clones, about three fifths recorded once. This sample was taken from a study of cytotoxic CD8 clonotypes in ibrutinib-treated CLL. Germline values: CDR1 SEHNR, CDR2 FQNEAQ (reference sequence). Unmatched junction bases numbered 0, after V lost 6 bases and J lost 4 bases. The length of the CDR3 is 14 residues. The clonotype was recovered from a human donor with chronic lymphocytic leukemia. The sample here was PBMCs, taken after 24 months of ibrutinib treatment. This chain joins TRBV7-9 and TRBJ2-2, with TRBD2 matching over 12 bases. The CDR3 DNA follows: TGTGCCAGCAGACTAGCGGGGGGCACCGGGGAGCTGTTTTTT. It translates to CASRLAGGTGELFF.